The sample holds one count of the clone carrying this TCR beta chain. The data were obtained in a study of blood T cell repertoires in COVID-19. Study-wide background: The samples span acute and convalescent COVID-19 from the United States, Italy and Spain. PBMCs, B-cell-depleted T cells, or T cells provided the cDNA or gDNA that made up the material.

In the source study's methods: Amplification of reference gene primers provided the estimated nucleated cell counts. The table came from immunoSEQ multiplex PCR; TCRdb's copy has only in-frame clones and leaves some out. D and trimming come from the DNA, and the V and J calls and clone size come from that table. Among 65,000 to 85,000 clones, 90% were seen once, and the ten largest hold approximately 2.5%. The receptor comes from a human donor in a cohort sampled during active COVID-19. The sample comprised peripheral blood.

CDR3 region: CASSMVSGVGSPLHF. DNA for the CDR3: TGTGCCAGTAGTATGGTATCGGGGGTCGGTTCACCCCTCCACTTT. The rearrangement links TRBV19 to TRBJ1-6; a possible D gene is TRBD1 (5 bases). Germline V CDR1 and CDR2: LNHDA, SQIVND (reference sequence). V lost 3 bases, J lost 9 bases, and 15 bases lay in between. This CDR3 spans 15 amino acids.